This T cell receptor (beta chain) was identified in a study of PD-L1 blockade in urothelial cancer. Turning to the study itself: Analyses used blood from 3 weeks (second dose) and 6 weeks after treatment start. The median T cell count in blood samples was more than 110,000.

TCRdb's table, derived via immunoSEQ multiplex PCR, lists solely in-frame clones and lacks some. The table has 40,000 to 60,000 clones, about 80% seen once. Whole-study findings and limits: Below-median pretreatment blood TCR clonality was associated with improved progression-free and overall survival.

Between the trimmed V and J ends, which lost 1 base and 0 bases, there was a span of 6 bases. This CDR3 region has 14 residues. Germline loops: CDR1 SGHTA, CDR2 FQGNSA. With respect to this clone: Its antigen is currently unknown.

Regarding time point: pretreatment peripheral blood. Locally advanced or metastatic urothelial carcinoma affected all patients. This TCR was sampled from a man between 65 and 80 years old with urothelial cancer. This sequence joins TRBV7-2 and TRBJ1-2; no reliable D call. This specimen consisted of PBMCs, obtained around atezolizumab (anti-PD-L1) treatment. In nucleotides, the CDR3 is TGTGCCAGCAGCTTAGATCGAGCTAACTATGGCTACACCTTC. Encoded protein: CASSLDRANYGYTF.